A single sample gave rise to the 14 T cell receptor beta chains below, sequenced in a study of blood T cell repertoires in COVID-19. The protocol was immunoSEQ multiplex PCR, while the TCRdb copy is restricted to in-frame clones and leaves out a portion. The repertoire has fewer than 350,000 clones, 80% to 90% of them found once; the top ten carry around 4.5%. Sequencing was performed on PBMCs or T cells enriched from blood (not recorded which). Receptors originate from a middle-aged woman with acute COVID-19.

The chain is built from TRBV12-3 or TRBV12-4 and TRBJ2-2; D remains unclear. V was pared by 5 bases and J by 3 bases, with 4 bases between. The CDR3 covers 12 residues. The CDR3 DNA follows: TGTGCCAGCAGTCAGGACACCGGGGAGCTGTTTTTT. This translates into CASSQDTGELFF.

This chain connects TRBV6-4 to TRBJ2-2, with 10 bases fitting TRBD1. Germline V gene lookup returns CDR1 MRHNA and CDR2 SNTAGT. Trimming took 4 bases from V and 4 from J; bases not matched to a gene: 0. CDR3 size: 14 residues. CDR3: CASSGTGGTGELFF. DNA for the CDR3: TGTGCCAGCAGTGGGACAGGGGGCACCGGGGAGCTGTTTTTT.

V is TRBV5-5 and J is TRBJ2-7, with TRBD1 as a possible D gene (6 bases). The CDR3 covers 15 residues. Germline V gene data show CDR1 as SGHKS and CDR2 as YYEKEE (reference sequence). V dropped 4 bases and J dropped 0 bases, with 14 bases sitting between them. This CDR3 reads CASSRRDTHSYEQYF. The CDR3 DNA reads TGTGCCAGCAGCAGAAGGGACACCCACTCCTACGAGCAGTACTTC.

The chain combines TRBV13 with TRBJ2-1; 8 nucleotides match TRBD1. V gave up 5 bases and J gave up 11 bases; unmatched junction bases: 11. CDR3 length: 14 amino acids. CDR1 is PRHDT, CDR2 FYEKMQ, per germline (reference sequence). CDR3 amino acids: CASSPQDREMKQFF. The CDR3 coding sequence is TGTGCCAGCAGCCCGCAGGACAGGGAGATGAAGCAGTTCTTC.

The chain has TRBV4-2 and TRBJ2-7; TRBD2 agrees at 9 bases. This CDR3 region has 15 residues. The germline gives CDR1 LGHNA, CDR2 YNFKEQ. With 0 bases clipped from V and 2 bases from J, the junction kept 2 bases outside the gene matches. In DNA form, the CDR3 reads TGTGCCAGCAGCCAAGATCTAGCGGGGCCCTACGAGCAGTACTTC. Its protein product is CASSQDLAGPYEQYF.

This clone was seen a single time. This chain connects TRBV7-9 to TRBJ1-5, with D uncertain. V gave up 1 base and J gave up 2 bases, with 12 bases separating them. The germline CDR1 and CDR2 sequences are SEHNR and FQNEAQ (reference sequence). The CDR3 length is 16 residues. The CDR3 reads CASSLVYPAGNQPQHF. The CDR3 DNA is TGTGCCAGCAGCTTAGTCTACCCGGCGGGCAATCAGCCCCAGCATTTT.

The chain carries TRBV19 and TRBJ1-5; a weak D match, TRBD1 (5 bases). This CDR3 is built from 16 residues. Germline V gene data show CDR1 as LNHDA and CDR2 as SQIVND (reference sequence). Trimming stripped 2 bases from V and 4 bases from J, with 15 bases between. This CDR3 reads CASSIRTGGGNQPQHF. DNA for the CDR3: TGTGCCAGTAGTATAAGGACGGGGGGTGGAAATCAGCCCCAGCATTTT.

The gene calls are TRBV27 and TRBJ1-4, with unresolved D. Deletions cut 0 bases from V and 4 bases from J, with 9 bases between. CDR3 length equals 15 residues. Germline CDR1 reads MNHEY; CDR2 reads SMNVEV (reference sequence). Written as DNA, the CDR3 is TGTGCCAGCAGTTTATCATTTCAGATTAATGAAAAACTGTTTTTT. Residues: CASSLSFQINEKLFF.

The V call is TRBV6-2 or TRBV6-3, the J call TRBJ2-4, with 10 bases fitting TRBD2. Germline CDR1 is MNHEY and CDR2 is SVGEGT. The CDR3 is 16 residues long. The V gene end was trimmed by 3 bases and the J gene end by 2 bases; junction bases not matched to a gene: 4. The chain's CDR3 is CASSYSGGHSKNIQYF. The DNA for the CDR3 is TGTGCCAGCAGTTATAGCGGGGGGCACTCCAAAAACATTCAGTACTTC.

The chain recombines TRBV10-3 with TRBJ1-6, with D possibly matching TRBD1 (6 bases). The V gene's germline CDR1 is ENHRY and CDR2 SYGVKD. With 4 bases removed from V and 5 bases from J, the gap between germline ends came to 15 bases. This CDR3 region has 16 residues. The CDR3: CAISVHPGVHNSPLHF. Written as DNA, the CDR3 is TGTGCCATCAGTGTACACCCAGGGGTCCATAATTCACCCCTCCACTTT.

The CDR3 DNA reads TGTGCCAGCAGTGATGCCCAGGGAATAAGAGGCTACACCTTC. Translated: CASSDAQGIRGYTF. The chain carries TRBV2 and TRBJ1-2, with D possibly matching TRBD1 (5 bases). Germline loops: CDR1 SNHLY, CDR2 FYNNEI. The CDR3 has 14 amino acids. Trimming took 3 bases from V and 8 from J, leaving 16 bases between them. The variable domain in full, with the rest retrieved from reference TRBV2 and TRBJ1-2, is EPEVTQTPSHQVTQMGQEVILRCVPISNHLYFYWYRQILGQKVEFLVSFYNNEISEKSEIFDDQFSVERPDGSNFTLKIRSTKLEDSAMYFCASSDAQGIRGYTFGSGTRLTVV.

The chain uses TRBV11-2 and TRBJ2-2; 10 bases are a match to TRBD1. Trimming at V came to 7 bases and at J to 7 bases, leaving 9 bases not matched to a gene. Germline CDR1 SGHAT, CDR2 FQNNGV. The CDR3 is 15 amino acids. The CDR3 DNA reads TGTGCCAGCAATTTAGGACAGGGGGAGGGCGGGGAGCTGTTTTTT. Its translation is CASNLGQGEGGELFF.

The chain has TRBV19 and TRBJ1-5, with 7 bases identical to TRBD1. The CDR3 sequence is 17 residues long. CDR1 is LNHDA and CDR2 is SQIVND in the germline V gene (reference sequence). V shed 4 bases and J 0 bases; nucleotides not matched to a gene: 9. CDR3 protein: CASSKGQPGYSNQPQHF. DNA of the CDR3: TGTGCCAGTAGTAAGGGACAGCCGGGCTATAGCAATCAGCCCCAGCATTTT.

This chain links TRBV4-1 with TRBJ2-4; the D gene is possibly TRBD1 (5 bases). V shed 4 bases and J shed 4 bases, with 29 bases lying between them. This CDR3 has 20 amino acids. CDR1 and CDR2 from the germline V gene are MGHRA and YSYEKL. The CDR3 sequence: CASSLPSQGDPKQKKNIQYF. Here the CDR3 DNA reads TGCGCCAGCAGCCTTCCCTCCCAGGGCGACCCTAAACAAAAGAAAAACATTCAGTACTTC.